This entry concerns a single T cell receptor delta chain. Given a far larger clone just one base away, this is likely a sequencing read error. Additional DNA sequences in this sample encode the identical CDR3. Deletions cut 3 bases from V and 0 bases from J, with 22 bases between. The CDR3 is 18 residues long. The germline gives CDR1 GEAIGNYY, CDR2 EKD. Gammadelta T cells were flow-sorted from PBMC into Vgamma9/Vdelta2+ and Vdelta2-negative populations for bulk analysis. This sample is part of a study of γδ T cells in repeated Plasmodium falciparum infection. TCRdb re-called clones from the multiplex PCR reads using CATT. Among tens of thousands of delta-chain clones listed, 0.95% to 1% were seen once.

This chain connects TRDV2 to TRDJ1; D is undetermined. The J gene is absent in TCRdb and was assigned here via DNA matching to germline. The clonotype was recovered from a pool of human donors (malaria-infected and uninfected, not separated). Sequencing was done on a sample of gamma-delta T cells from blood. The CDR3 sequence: CACDVVGALRFNTDKLIF. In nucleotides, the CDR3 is TGTGCCTGTGACGTTGTCGGGGCCCTCAGATTCAACACCGATAAACTCATCTTT.